This TCR beta chain was identified during a study of cytomegalovirus exposure and HLA in healthy donors. Study-wide results and caveats: Near-uniform donor sequencing depth was presumed by presence/absence analyses. Altogether, around 160 TCR beta chains were recorded as cytomegalovirus-associated.

The PCR made use of 60 Vbeta and 13 Jbeta primers. Method: immunoSEQ multiplex PCR; TCRdb's copy keeps in-frame clones and lacks some. The sample records more than 130,000 clones, about 80% being singletons. The CDR3 consists of 15 residues. V shed 4 bases, J shed 4 bases, and the junction held 5 bases outside the gene matches. Germline assignment: CDR1 SGHTA and CDR2 FQGNSA. Note on this clone: Its antigen is currently unknown.

The sequence derives from a male donor in good health and CMV-seronegative. The specimen was PBMCs. The chain has TRBV7-2 and TRBJ2-3; 10 bases are shared with TRBD2. In DNA form, the CDR3 reads TGTGCCAGCAGCTCAAGGACTAGCGGCCCAGATACGCAGTATTTT. Translation: CASSSRTSGPDTQYF.